This T cell receptor beta chain was identified during a study of molecular identifiers for immune sequencing clone quantification. Study observations and caveats: Jurkat TCR RNA spiked in from one cell reportedly remained identifiable amid one million naive cells.

This CDR3 contains 15 residues. CDR1 is MGHDK, CDR2 SYGVNS, per germline. Between the trimmed V and J ends, which lost 6 bases and 0 bases, there was a span of 11 bases. Sorted naive CD8 T cells, roughly 19,000 to 1,100,000, were sequenced from 10%, 30% or 50% RNA. Sorting recovered naive CD8 T cells on a CD8+CD4-CCR7+CD45RA+ profile. Libraries of bulk TCR were made by previously described methods (with listed TCR primers). TCRdb used MiXCR to reprocess the PCR reads, holding one entry per CDR3 protein. Among about 510,000 distinct CDR3 sequences listed, around 21% were seen once. This clonotype was counted many times. Its specificity is unknown.

The J gene is TRBJ2-2, the V gene TRBV25-1; D ambiguous. This TCR was sampled from a human donor in good health. Some libraries in this study had Jurkat cell RNA spiked in. Material for sequencing was naive CD8+ T cells from blood, with Jurkat cell RNA spiked in. Subset reported: FACS-sorted CD8+CD4-CCR7+CD45RA+ naive T cells. CDR3 coding DNA: TGTGCCAGCAGCCGAAGGGCAGCGAACACCGGGGAGCTGTTTTTT. This gives the protein CASSRRAANTGELFF.